This T cell receptor (beta chain) was retrieved from a study of shared clonotypes between healthy human individuals. The study, taken as a whole, reports: Of the naive CD4 clonotypes, roughly 5% were shared across several donors. What naive subsets generally showed was a larger estimated richness than memory subsets showed.

The assay was carried out at the deep level. Produced via immunoSEQ multiplex PCR; TCRdb's table is partial and in-frame only. The table shows about 660,000 clones, with 74% occurring only once. As concerns this clone: As yet, its antigen is unknown.

The CDR3 has 16 residues. Germline V gene lookup returns CDR1 GTSNPN and CDR2 SVGIG (reference sequence). The V segment lost 3 bases and the J segment 2 bases; nucleotides outside the gene matches: 9. It was into CD45RA+ naive and CD45RA-negative memory subsets that the CD4+ cells were split. The sample was memory CD4+ T cells sorted from blood. Specified subset: CD45RA-negative fraction. The receptor was isolated from a woman aged 30 to 39 in good health. V usage is TRBV30 and J usage is TRBJ1-5; 8 positions agree with TRBD1. The CDR3 nucleotides read TGTGCCTGGAGCGACCACGGACAGGGAGGCAATCAGCCCCAGCATTTT. This encodes CAWSDHGQGGNQPQHF.